Following are 15 T cell receptor beta chains from one sample sequenced in a study of blood T cells in healthy people across ages. A sample-barcoded 5' primer and a J-beta primer mix were used in a second PCR of about 7 to 12 cycles. TCRdb redid the calling of the 5' RACE reads with MiXCR, one entry per CDR3 protein. The data hold hundreds of thousands of distinct CDR3 sequences, with approximately 53% observed a single time. Material: blood. All receptors come from a man between 40 and 49 years old in good health.

This clonotype was seen more than once but under ten times. V gene TRBV12-3 or TRBV12-4 combines with J gene TRBJ2-5; D unresolved. Trimming shortened V by 3 bases and J by 3 bases, and 5 bases separated the two germline ends. The CDR3 is 12 residues long. The CDR3 here is CASSFRKETQYF. The DNA for the CDR3 is TGTGCCAGCAGTTTCCGGAAAGAGACCCAGTACTTC.

The chain combines TRBV4-1 with TRBJ2-7, with unresolved D. The germline gives CDR1 MGHRA, CDR2 YSYEKL. V lost 0 bases, J lost 0 bases, and 12 bases lay in between. CDR3 length equals 16 residues. The CDR3 here is CASSQERRRGSYEQYF. In DNA form, the CDR3 reads TGCGCCAGCAGCCAAGAACGACGCCGCGGCTCCTACGAGCAGTACTTC.

The rearrangement joins TRBV5-1 to TRBJ1-1; TRBD1 matches 9 bases. CDR3 size: 15 residues. Unmatched junction bases numbered 5, after V lost 5 bases and J lost 0 bases. Germline CDR1 reads SGHRS; CDR2 reads YFSETQ. CDR3 sequence (DNA): TGCGCCAGCAGTATACAGGGGGCTTTGAACACTGAAGCTTTCTTT. It is translated as CASSIQGALNTEAFF.

The rearrangement joins TRBV28 to TRBJ2-7; no reliable D call. The CDR3 is made up of 12 amino acids. With 6 bases removed from V and 4 bases from J, the gap between germline ends came to 10 bases. Germline V gene sequence: CDR1 MDHEN, CDR2 SYDVKM. The CDR3 region is CASRTQAYEQYF. In DNA, the CDR3 is TGTGCCAGCAGGACCCAGGCATACGAGCAGTACTTC.

The chain joins TRBV28 to TRBJ1-1; 10 bases match TRBD1. This CDR3 comprises 16 residues. Germline CDR1 is MDHEN and CDR2 is SYDVKM. V shed 5 bases, J shed 2 bases, and the junction held 8 bases outside the gene matches. This CDR3 is CASSTGQGGFNTEAFF. In DNA form, the CDR3 reads TGTGCCAGCAGTACCGGACAGGGGGGGTTTAACACTGAAGCTTTCTTT.

This clonotype was observed a few times. The gene calls are TRBV12-3 or TRBV12-4 and TRBJ2-4, with a tentative D call TRBD2 (5 bases). V was pared by 6 bases and J by 1 base, with 10 bases between. This CDR3 has 14 amino acids. CDR3 amino acids: CASRASGAKNIQYF. The CDR3 DNA reads as TGTGCCAGCAGGGCTTCGGGGGCCAAAAACATTCAGTACTTC.

V and J are TRBV5-1 and TRBJ2-1, with D possibly matching TRBD1 (5 bases). This CDR3 is built from 15 residues. CDR1 is SGHRS, CDR2 YFSETQ, per germline. Deletions cut 0 bases from V and 8 bases from J, with 15 bases between. CDR3 residues: CASSLADSTTDEQFF. CDR3 in DNA: TGCGCCAGCAGCTTGGCCGACAGTACAACGGATGAGCAGTTCTTC.

The J gene is TRBJ2-2, the V gene TRBV2; D gene ambiguous. The V end was cut by 2 bases, the J end by 3 bases, with 7 bases between. Germline V gene data show CDR1 as SNHLY and CDR2 as FYNNEI. The length of the CDR3 is 14 residues. This chain's CDR3 is CASSERVHTGELFF. CDR3 bases: TGTGCCAGCAGTGAAAGGGTACACACCGGGGAGCTGTTTTTT.

The chain combines TRBV6-5 with TRBJ2-3; D not certain. V lost 5 bases, J lost 2 bases, and 8 bases lay in between. In germline, CDR1 is MNHEY, CDR2 SVGAGI. The CDR3 has 13 amino acids. The CDR3 spells CASSDTLTDTQYF. In nucleotides, the CDR3 is TGTGCCAGCAGTGACACTCTCACAGATACGCAGTATTTT.

This chain joins TRBV27 and TRBJ2-1, with 8 positions matching TRBD1. The CDR3 totals 15 residues. The trim removed 5 bases at V and 4 bases at J, leaving 7 bases unmatched. Germline-derived CDR1 and CDR2 are MNHEY and SMNVEV (reference sequence). The CDR3 DNA reads as TGTGCCAGCAGTGGCCGGGACAGGAGTTACAATGAGCAGTTCTTC. This translates into CASSGRDRSYNEQFF.

This clonotype was counted only a few times. The chain joins TRBV6-2 or TRBV6-3 to TRBJ2-1; D gene uncertain. Germline CDR1 is MNHEY and CDR2 is SVGEGT. The CDR3 extends over 12 amino acids. Trimming shortened V by 3 bases and J by 5 bases, and 5 bases separated the two germline ends. CDR3 amino acids: CASSYTHNEQFF. In DNA, the CDR3 is TGTGCCAGCAGTTATACACACAATGAGCAGTTCTTC.

In its sample, this clonotype was seen a few times. The chain links TRBV2 to TRBJ1-2, with D possibly TRBD1 on 6 matching bases. Trimming cost V 8 bases and J 4 bases, with 14 bases left between them. From germline, CDR1 is SNHLY and CDR2 FYNNEI. The CDR3 covers 13 residues. CDR3 nucleotides: TGTGCCAGCCACCACAGGGACTTCTATGGCTACACCTTC. It translates to CASHHRDFYGYTF. Based on the CDR3 plus reference TRBV2 and TRBJ1-2, the full variable domain is EPEVTQTPSHQVTQMGQEVILRCVPISNHLYFYWYRQILGQKVEFLVSFYNNEISEKSEIFDDQFSVERPDGSNFTLKIRSTKLEDSAMYFCASHHRDFYGYTFGSGTRLTVV.

The chain carries TRBV28 and TRBJ2-3; unclear D gene. Trimming pared 8 bases from V and 2 bases from J, leaving 17 bases between. CDR1 is MDHEN and CDR2 is SYDVKM in the germline V gene. The length of the CDR3 is 15 residues. This CDR3 reads CASAQSVLNTDTQYF. In DNA form, the CDR3 reads TGTGCCAGCGCTCAAAGCGTTCTTAACACAGATACGCAGTATTTT.

A single count supports this clonotype. This rearrangement joins TRBV20-1 to TRBJ2-3; D remains unclear. Per germline, CDR1 DFQATT and CDR2 SNEGSKA (reference sequence). This CDR3 contains 13 residues. V was pared by 4 bases and J by 1 base, with 9 bases between. CDR3 in DNA: TGCAGTGCTAATCTTGCAGGCACAGATACGCAGTATTTT. It yields the protein CSANLAGTDTQYF.

V usage is TRBV10-3 and J usage is TRBJ1-1; TRBD1 aligns across 7 bases. The CDR3 totals 15 residues. The germline gives CDR1 ENHRY, CDR2 SYGVKD. After removal of 4 bases from V and 1 base from J, the junction contained 6 bases not matched to a gene. The CDR3 sequence is CAISGPTGPNTEAFF. In nucleotides, the CDR3 is TGTGCCATCAGTGGCCCGACAGGGCCGAACACTGAAGCTTTCTTT.